Sequencing of this T cell receptor beta chain was carried out in a study of T cells in Graves' hyperthyroidism and ophthalmopathy. The CDR3 has 13 amino acids. The germline V gene encodes CDR1 MNHNS and CDR2 SASEGT. The V and J ends lost 8 bases and 2 bases respectively, with 13 bases between them. Patients were excluded for uncontrolled infection, other autoimmune disease, pregnancy or lactation. Study-wide findings and caveats: Separating ophthalmopathy from stable hyperthyroidism was achieved by a 13 V-J model.

This clonotype was seen repeatedly, ten times or more. Its antigen remains unidentified. TCR beta CDR3 sequences were amplified from RNA transcripts. Using the HTBI primer set, a first-round RT-PCR was run on the TCR CDR3. From the multiplex PCR reads, TCRdb called clonotypes with MiXCR, one entry per CDR3 protein. The sample records some 530,000 distinct CDR3 sequences, 22% being singletons. Material: blood. The chain carries TRBV6-1 and TRBJ2-7; tentatively, D is TRBD2 (6 bases). The source of this sequence is a woman between 65 and 79 years old with Graves' ophthalmopathy. The CDR3 nucleotides are TGTGCCAGCTACCGGGGGTCGACCTACGAGCAGTACTTC. Protein sequence: CASYRGSTYEQYF.